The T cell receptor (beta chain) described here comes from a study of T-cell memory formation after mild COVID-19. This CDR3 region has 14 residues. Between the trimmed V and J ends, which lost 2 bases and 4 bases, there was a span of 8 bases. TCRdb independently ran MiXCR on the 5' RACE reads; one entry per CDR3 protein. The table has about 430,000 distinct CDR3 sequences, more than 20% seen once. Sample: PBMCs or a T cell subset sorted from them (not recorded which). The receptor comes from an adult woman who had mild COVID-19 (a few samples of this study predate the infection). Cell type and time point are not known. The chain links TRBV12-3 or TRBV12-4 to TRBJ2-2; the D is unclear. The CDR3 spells CASSLRGSTGELFF. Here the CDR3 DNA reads TGTGCCAGCAGTTTACGTGGTAGCACCGGGGAGCTGTTTTTT.